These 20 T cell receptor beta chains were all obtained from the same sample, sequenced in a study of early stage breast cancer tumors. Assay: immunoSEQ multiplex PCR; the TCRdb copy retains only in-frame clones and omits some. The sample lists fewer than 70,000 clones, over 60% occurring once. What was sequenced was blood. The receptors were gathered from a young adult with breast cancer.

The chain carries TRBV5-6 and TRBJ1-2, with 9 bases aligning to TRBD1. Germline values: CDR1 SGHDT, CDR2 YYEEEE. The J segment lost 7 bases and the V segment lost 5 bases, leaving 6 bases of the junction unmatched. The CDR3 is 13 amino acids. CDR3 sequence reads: CASSFGQGLGYTF. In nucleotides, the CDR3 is TGTGCCAGCAGTTTCGGACAGGGGCTTGGCTACACCTTC.

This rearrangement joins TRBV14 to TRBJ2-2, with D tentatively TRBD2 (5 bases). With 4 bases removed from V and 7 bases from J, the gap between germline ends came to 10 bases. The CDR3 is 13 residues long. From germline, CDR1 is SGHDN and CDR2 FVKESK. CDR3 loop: CASSLTRGGELFF. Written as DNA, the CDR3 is TGTGCCAGCAGCCTCACTCGGGGCGGGGAGCTGTTTTTT.

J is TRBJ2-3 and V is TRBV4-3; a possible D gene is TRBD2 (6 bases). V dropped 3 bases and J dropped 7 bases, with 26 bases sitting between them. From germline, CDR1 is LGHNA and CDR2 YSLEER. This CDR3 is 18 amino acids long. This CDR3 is CASSHGGHGSGLANTQYF. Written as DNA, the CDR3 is TGCGCCAGCAGCCACGGAGGGCATGGAAGCGGGCTAGCGAATACGCAGTATTTT.

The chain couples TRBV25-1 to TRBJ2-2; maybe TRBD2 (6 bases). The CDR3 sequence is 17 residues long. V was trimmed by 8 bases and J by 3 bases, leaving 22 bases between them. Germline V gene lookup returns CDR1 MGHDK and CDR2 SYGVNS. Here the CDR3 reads CASDSRAGTGYTGELFF. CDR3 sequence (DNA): TGTGCCAGCGATAGTAGGGCCGGGACTGGATACACCGGGGAGCTGTTTTTT.

The CDR3 coding sequence is TGCGCCAGCAGCCAAGTGAGCGGTTGGATCGGCTGGGAGCTGTTTTTT. Its translation is CASSQVSGWIGWELFF. This chain uses TRBV4-1 with TRBJ2-2, with D possibly TRBD2 on 5 matching bases. The CDR3 totals 16 residues. Trimming took off 1 base at V and 9 bases at J, with 18 bases between the two ends. CDR1 is MGHRA, CDR2 YSYEKL, per germline.

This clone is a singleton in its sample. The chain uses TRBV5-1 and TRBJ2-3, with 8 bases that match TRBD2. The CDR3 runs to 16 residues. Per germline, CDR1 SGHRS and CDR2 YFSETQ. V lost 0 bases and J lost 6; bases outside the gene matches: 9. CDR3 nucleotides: TGCGCCAGCAGCTTGGGATCACCTAGCGGGCGGGATACGCAGTATTTT. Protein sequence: CASSLGSPSGRDTQYF.

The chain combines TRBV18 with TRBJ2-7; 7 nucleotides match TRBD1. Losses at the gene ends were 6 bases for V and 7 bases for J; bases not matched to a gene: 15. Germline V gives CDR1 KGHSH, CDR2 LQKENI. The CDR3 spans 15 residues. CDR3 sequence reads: CASSPGLDRAREQYF. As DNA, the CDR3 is TGTGCCAGCTCGCCGGGATTAGACAGGGCCCGTGAGCAGTACTTC.

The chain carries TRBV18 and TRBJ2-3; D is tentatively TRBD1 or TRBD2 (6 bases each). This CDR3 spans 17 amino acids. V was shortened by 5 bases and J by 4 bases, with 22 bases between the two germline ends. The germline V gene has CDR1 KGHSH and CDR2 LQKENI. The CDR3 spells CASSVRKGDSVPDTQYF. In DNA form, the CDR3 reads TGTGCCAGCTCAGTTAGGAAGGGGGACTCGGTTCCAGATACGCAGTATTTT.

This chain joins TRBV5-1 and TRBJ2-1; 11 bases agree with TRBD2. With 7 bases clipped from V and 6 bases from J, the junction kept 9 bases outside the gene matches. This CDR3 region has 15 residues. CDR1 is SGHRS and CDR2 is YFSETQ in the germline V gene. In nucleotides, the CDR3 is TGCGCCAGCGACGCGGGACTAGCGGAGAGCAATGAGCAGTTCTTC. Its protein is CASDAGLAESNEQFF.

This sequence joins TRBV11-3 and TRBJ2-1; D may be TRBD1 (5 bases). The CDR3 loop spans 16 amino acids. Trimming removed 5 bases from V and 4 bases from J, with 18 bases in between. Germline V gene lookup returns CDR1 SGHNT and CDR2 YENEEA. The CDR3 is CASSPRQSIGYNEQFF. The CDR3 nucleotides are TGTGCCAGCAGCCCAAGACAGTCAATTGGTTACAATGAGCAGTTCTTC.

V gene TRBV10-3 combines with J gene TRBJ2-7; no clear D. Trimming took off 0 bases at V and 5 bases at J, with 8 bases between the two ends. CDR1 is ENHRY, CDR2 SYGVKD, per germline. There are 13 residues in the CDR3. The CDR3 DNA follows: TGTGCCATCAGTGAGTCGATGGTGGACGAGCAGTACTTC. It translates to CAISESMVDEQYF.

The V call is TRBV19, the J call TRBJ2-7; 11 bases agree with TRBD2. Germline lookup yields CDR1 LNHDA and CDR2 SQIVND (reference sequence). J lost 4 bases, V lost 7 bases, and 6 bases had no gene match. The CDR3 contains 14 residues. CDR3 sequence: CASKDLAGGYEQYF. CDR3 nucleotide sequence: TGTGCCAGTAAAGACCTAGCGGGAGGTTACGAGCAGTACTTC.

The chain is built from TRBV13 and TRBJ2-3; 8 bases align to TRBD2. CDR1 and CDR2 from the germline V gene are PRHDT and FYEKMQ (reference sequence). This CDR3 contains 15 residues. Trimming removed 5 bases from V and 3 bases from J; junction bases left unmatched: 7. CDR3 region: CASSRRRLATDTQYF. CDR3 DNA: TGTGCCAGCAGCCGCCGCAGACTAGCGACAGATACGCAGTATTTT. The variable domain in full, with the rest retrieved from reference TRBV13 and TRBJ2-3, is AAGVIQSPRHLIKEKRETATLKCYPIPRHDTVYWYQQGPGQDPQFLISFYEKMQSDKGSIPDRFSAQQFSDYHSELNMSSLELGDSALYFCASSRRRLATDTQYFGPGTRLTVL.

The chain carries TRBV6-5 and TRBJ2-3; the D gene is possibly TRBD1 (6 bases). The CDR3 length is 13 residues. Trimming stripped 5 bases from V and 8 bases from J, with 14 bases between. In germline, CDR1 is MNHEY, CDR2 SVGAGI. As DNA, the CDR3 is TGTGCCAGCAGTGAGGGACACTGGGGTACGCAGTATTTT. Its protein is CASSEGHWGTQYF.

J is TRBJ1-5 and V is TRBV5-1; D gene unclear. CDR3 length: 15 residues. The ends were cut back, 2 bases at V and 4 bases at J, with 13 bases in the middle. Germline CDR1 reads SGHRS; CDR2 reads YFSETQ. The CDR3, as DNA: TGCGCCAGCAGCTTATGGGGTTCCTCAAATCAGCCCCAGCATTTT. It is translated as CASSLWGSSNQPQHF.

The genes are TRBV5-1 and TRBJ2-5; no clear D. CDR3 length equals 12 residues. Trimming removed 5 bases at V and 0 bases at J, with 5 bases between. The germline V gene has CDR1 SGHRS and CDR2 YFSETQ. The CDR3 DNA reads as TGCGCCAGCAGGCGAGACCAAGAGACCCAGTACTTC. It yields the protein CASRRDQETQYF.

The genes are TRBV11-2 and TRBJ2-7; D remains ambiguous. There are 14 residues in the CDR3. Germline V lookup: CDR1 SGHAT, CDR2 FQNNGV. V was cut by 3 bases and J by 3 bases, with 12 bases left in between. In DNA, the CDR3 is TGTGCCAGCAGCTTCGCCAGCAACGACTACGAGCAGTACTTC. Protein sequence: CASSFASNDYEQYF.

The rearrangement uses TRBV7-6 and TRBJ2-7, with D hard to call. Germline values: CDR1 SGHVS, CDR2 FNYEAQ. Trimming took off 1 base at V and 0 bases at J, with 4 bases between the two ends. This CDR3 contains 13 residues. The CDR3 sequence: CASSLDSSYEQYF. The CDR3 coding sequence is TGTGCCAGCAGCTTAGACTCCTCCTACGAGCAGTACTTC.

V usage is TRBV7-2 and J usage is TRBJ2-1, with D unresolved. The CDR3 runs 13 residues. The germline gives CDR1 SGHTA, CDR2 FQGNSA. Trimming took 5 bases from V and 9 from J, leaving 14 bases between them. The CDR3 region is CASSKIPPTEQFF. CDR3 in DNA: TGTGCCAGCAGCAAGATTCCCCCGACTGAGCAGTTCTTC.

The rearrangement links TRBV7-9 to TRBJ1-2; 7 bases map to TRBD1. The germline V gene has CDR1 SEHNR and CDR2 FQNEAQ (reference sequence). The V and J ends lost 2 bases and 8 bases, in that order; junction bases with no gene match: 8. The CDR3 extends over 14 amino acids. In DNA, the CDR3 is TGTGCCAGCAGCTTAAGGGGGACAGATCGGGGCTACACCTTC. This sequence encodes CASSLRGTDRGYTF. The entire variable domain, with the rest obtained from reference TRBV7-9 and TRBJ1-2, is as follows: DTGVSQNPRHKITKRGQNVTFRCDPISEHNRLYWYRQTLGQGPEFLTYFQNEAQLEKSRLLSDRFSAERPKGSFSTLEIQRTEQGDSAMYLCASSLRGTDRGYTFGSGTRLTVV.